The T cell receptor beta chain described here comes from a study of blood T cell repertoires in COVID-19. In the study overall: Both acute and convalescent COVID-19 samples were obtained from the United States, Italy and Spain. PBMCs, B-cell-depleted T cells, or T cells were the source of the cDNA or gDNA that made up the material.

Produced via immunoSEQ multiplex PCR; TCRdb's table is partial and in-frame only. This table holds about 59,000 clones, more than 75% found once. CDR1 KGHDR and CDR2 SFDVKD come from the germline V gene. The junction had 1 base not matched to a gene; V was cut back by 3 bases and J by 1 base. There are 15 residues in the CDR3. The TCR comes from a man aged 80 or over in a cohort sampled during active COVID-19. The sequencing sample was made of peripheral blood. The rearrangement uses TRBV24-1 and TRBJ2-1, with TRBD1 matching over 8 bases. This CDR3 is CATSDTGGSYNEQFF. The CDR3 bases are TGTGCCACCAGTGATACAGGGGGGTCCTACAATGAGCAGTTCTTC.